This is a list of T cell receptor beta chains from one sample in a study of cytomegalovirus exposure and HLA in healthy donors. The data were produced by immunoSEQ multiplex PCR, yet TCRdb's version contains in-frame clones alone and is incomplete. This table has some 140,000 clones, 65% to 80% appearing once. Sequencing was performed on PBMCs. The receptor source for this set is a man between 18 and 35 years old in good health and CMV-seronegative. CDR3s include the opening cysteine and the closing phenylalanine or tryptophan. D genes are given only for firm matches. Rows give clone size only sometimes, using once, few, many, or a class for an expanded clone.

V gene	D gene	clone size	J gene	CDR3 protein	CDR3 DNA
TRBV5-1	-	-	TRBJ2-5	CASSSGTGETQYF	TGCGCCAGCAGCTCCGGGACTGGGGAGACCCAGTACTTC
TRBV18	-	-	TRBJ2-5	CASSPPSGETQYF	TGTGCCAGCTCACCACCCTCCGGGGAGACCCAGTACTTC
TRBV6-6	-	-	TRBJ1-2	CASSSPGEGYGYTF	TGTGCCAGCAGTTCGCCGGGGGAAGGCTATGGCTACACCTTC
TRBV12-5	-	-	TRBJ2-3	CASGPSPGYGSDTQYF	TGTGCTAGTGGTCCCTCACCGGGTTACGGCTCAGATACGCAGTATTTT
TRBV7-9	TRBD1	-	TRBJ2-1	CASSVGQGSVGSYNEQFF	TGTGCCAGCAGCGTTGGACAGGGATCGGTGGGCTCCTACAATGAGCAGTTCTTC
TRBV4-1	TRBD2	-	TRBJ2-1	CASSQGSGRGGRNEQFF	TGCGCCAGCAGCCAAGGGTCCGGGCGGGGGGGCCGCAATGAGCAGTTCTTC
TRBV4-3	-	-	TRBJ2-7	CASSQELRTGTYEQYF	TGCGCCAGCAGCCAAGAATTAAGAACAGGTACCTACGAGCAGTACTTC
TRBV9	-	-	TRBJ1-2	CASSVGLQGGYTF	TGTGCCAGCAGCGTAGGACTGCAGGGAGGCTACACCTTC
TRBV18	-	-	TRBJ1-1	CASSPAGEWTEAFF	TGTGCCAGCTCACCGGCAGGGGAATGGACTGAAGCTTTCTTT
TRBV2	-	-	TRBJ1-6	CASSESSREGSPLHF	TGTGCCAGCAGTGAAAGTAGCAGGGAAGGTTCACCCCTCCACTTT
TRBV5-4	TRBD1	-	TRBJ1-1	CASTVTGFNTEAFF	TGTGCCAGCACCGTGACAGGGTTTAACACTGAAGCTTTCTTT
TRBV6-5	-	-	TRBJ2-1	CASVRRGPYNEQFF	TGTGCCAGCGTCCGGCGGGGGCCCTACAATGAGCAGTTCTTC
TRBV6-6	-	-	TRBJ1-1	CASSTRRGTEAFF	TGTGCCAGCAGTACTAGAAGGGGGACAGAAGCTTTCTTT
TRBV27	-	-	TRBJ1-5	CASSSSRVGQPQHF	TGTGCCAGCAGTTCTTCCAGGGTCGGACAGCCCCAGCATTTT
TRBV4-1	-	-	TRBJ2-5	CASKRDFSQETQYF	TGCGCCAGCAAAAGGGACTTTTCCCAAGAGACCCAGTACTTC
TRBV27	TRBD1	few	TRBJ1-2	CASSRDRGLGGYTF	TGTGCCAGTAGTAGGGACAGGGGTTTAGGTGGCTACACCTTC
TRBV5-1	-	-	TRBJ1-1	CASSSFQTRQEAFF	TGCGCCAGCAGCTCCTTCCAAACACGACAGGAAGCTTTCTTT
TRBV5-1	-	-	TRBJ1-1	CASSLGMAPMNTEAFF	TGCGCCAGCAGCTTGGGAATGGCTCCGATGAACACTGAAGCTTTCTTT
TRBV29-1	-	-	TRBJ2-1	CSVPPSALGGEQFF	TGCAGCGTACCCCCTAGCGCGTTGGGAGGTGAGCAGTTCTTC
TRBV11-2	-	-	TRBJ2-1	CASSLGTRGNEQFF	TGTGCCAGCAGCTTAGGTACCAGGGGTAATGAGCAGTTCTTC
TRBV9	TRBD1	-	TRBJ1-3	CASSALTGTGNTIYF	TGTGCCAGCAGCGCGCTGACAGGGACTGGAAACACCATATATTTT
TRBV6-6	-	-	TRBJ2-1	CASRLPTGDEQFF	TGTGCCAGCAGACTACCAACGGGAGATGAGCAGTTCTTC
TRBV10-3	TRBD1	once	TRBJ1-4	CAISTKAQGAHEKLFF	TGTGCCATCAGCACCAAAGCACAGGGGGCGCATGAAAAACTGTTTTTT
TRBV11-2	-	-	TRBJ1-6	CASSQDWDYNSPLHF	TGTGCCAGCAGCCAGGACTGGGACTATAATTCACCCCTCCACTTT
TRBV13	TRBD2	-	TRBJ2-5	CASSWGRGGKETQYF	TGTGCCAGCAGCTGGGGGCGGGGGGGTAAAGAGACCCAGTACTTC
TRBV9	-	-	TRBJ2-3	CASSVTSTDTQYF	TGTGCCAGCAGCGTGACTAGTACAGATACGCAGTATTTT
TRBV9	TRBD1	-	TRBJ1-1	CASSVGTGFGMNTEAFF	TGTGCCAGCAGCGTAGGGACAGGGTTTGGGATGAACACTGAAGCTTTCTTT
TRBV11-2	TRBD2	few	TRBJ2-5	CASSERLAGLKETQYF	TGTGCCAGCAGCGAGAGACTAGCGGGGCTCAAAGAGACCCAGTACTTC
TRBV19	-	-	TRBJ1-2	CASSTHNDNGGYTF	TGTGCCAGTAGTACCCATAATGACAACGGCGGCTACACCTTC
TRBV19	-	-	TRBJ1-4	CATGTGGDLEKLFF	TGTGCCACCGGTACGGGGGGGGATTTAGAAAAACTGTTTTTT
TRBV15	-	-	TRBJ1-2	CATSRDYGQSVHGYTF	TGTGCCACCAGCAGGGATTATGGACAGAGCGTACATGGCTACACCTTC
TRBV4-3	-	-	TRBJ2-6	CASSQFLSGANVLTF	TGCGCCAGCAGCCAATTCCTGTCTGGGGCCAACGTCCTGACTTTC
TRBV7-2	TRBD1	-	TRBJ1-6	CASRERTGYRLHF	TGTGCCAGCAGGGAGCGGACAGGGTATCGCCTCCACTTT
TRBV9	-	-	TRBJ2-3	CASSVEGGTDTQYF	TGTGCCAGCAGCGTAGAGGGAGGCACAGATACGCAGTATTTT
TRBV6-5	-	-	TRBJ1-4	CASSYFQGNEKLFF	TGTGCCAGCAGTTACTTTCAGGGGAATGAAAAACTGTTTTTT
TRBV7-9	-	-	TRBJ2-1	CASSSRALAAYNEQFF	TGTGCCAGCAGCTCCAGGGCCCTCGCCGCCTACAATGAGCAGTTCTTC
TRBV9	TRBD1	-	TRBJ2-5	CASSGTGTGGETQYF	TGTGCCAGCAGCGGCACCGGGACAGGGGGGGAGACCCAGTACTTC
TRBV6-1	TRBD2	few	TRBJ2-3	CASSGGGSADTQYF	TGTGCCAGCTCCGGGGGGGGATCCGCAGATACGCAGTATTTT
TRBV19	TRBD1	-	TRBJ1-2	CASTVRDRANYGYTF	TGTGCCAGTACCGTCAGGGACAGAGCTAACTATGGCTACACCTTC
TRBV7-6	TRBD2	-	TRBJ2-5	CASSFRTSGEETQYF	TGTGCCAGCAGCTTTCGGACTAGCGGCGAAGAGACCCAGTACTTC
TRBV5-1	TRBD1	few	TRBJ2-5	CASSLGQGLQETQYF	TGCGCCAGCAGCTTGGGACAGGGTTTGCAAGAGACCCAGTACTTC
TRBV7-2	TRBD1	-	TRBJ1-1	CASSLDRGRLNTEAFF	TGTGCCAGCAGCTTAGACAGGGGGCGTCTGAACACTGAAGCTTTCTTT
TRBV5-1	-	-	TRBJ2-7	CASNPDGGYEQYF	TGCGCCAGTAACCCCGACGGGGGCTACGAGCAGTACTTC
TRBV6-5	-	-	TRBJ2-2	CASSYIGELFF	TGTGCCAGCAGTTATATCGGGGAGCTGTTTTTT
TRBV6-5	-	-	TRBJ1-6	CASRRGGRENSPLHF	TGTGCCAGCAGGAGGGGGGGCAGGGAAAATTCACCCCTCCACTTT